The following is a T cell receptor beta chain sequence with its context. Its antigen is not known. This sample's time point: newly diagnosed, previously untreated cHL patient sample. The study compared against PBMCs from newly diagnosed, untreated classical Hodgkin lymphoma. Germline V lookup: CDR1 MNHEY, CDR2 SVGAGI. V shed 0 bases and J shed 0 bases, with 9 bases lying between them. CDR3 length: 16 amino acids. The sample originates from a study of PD-1 blockade in classical Hodgkin lymphoma. Regarding the study as a whole: As was reported, newly diagnosed patients showed lower baseline TCR diversity than healthy donors did. Why repertoires differed is undefined; disease activity or prior therapy possibly contributed.

Clones were sequenced by immunoSEQ multiplex PCR, and TCRdb holds only the in-frame ones, with some missing. The repertoire holds around 26,000 clones, with around 94% as singletons. The chain links TRBV6-5 to TRBJ1-5; D uncertain. Sequencing was carried out using peripheral blood mononuclear cells (PBMCs). The clonotype was recovered from a human donor with classical Hodgkin lymphoma. The CDR3 nucleotides are TGTGCCAGCAGTTACTCTTCGGCAGATAGCAATCAGCCCCAGCATTTT. This gives the protein CASSYSSADSNQPQHF.